The following is a T cell receptor beta chain sequence with its context. As yet, its antigen is unknown. Germline V CDR1 and CDR2: MDHEN, SYDVKM. The CDR3 sequence is 15 residues long. Deletions cut 4 bases from V and 0 bases from J, with 12 bases between. The record originates from a study of untreated major depressive disorder. Findings and limits, study-wide: Generalizability is limited by the comparatively small study sample. Depressed patients' CD4+ T cells carried increased TRBV05-01 (Vbeta 5.1) usage versus control CD4+ T cells. Only three preselected Vbeta families were compared in sequencing.

Around 30 ml of blood was drawn into EDTA tubes. Measured with immunoSEQ multiplex PCR; TCRdb has only the in-frame clones, and not every one. The sample shows approximately 25,000 clones, about 91% of them seen only once. The source material was CD4+ T cells from PBMCs. This chain links TRBV28 with TRBJ1-2; D remains ambiguous. This TCR derives from a woman in her 30s with major depressive disorder. The CDR3 nucleotides read TGTGCCAGCAGTTCCGCGTCCGGAACTAACTATGGCTACACCTTC. Translated: CASSSASGTNYGYTF.